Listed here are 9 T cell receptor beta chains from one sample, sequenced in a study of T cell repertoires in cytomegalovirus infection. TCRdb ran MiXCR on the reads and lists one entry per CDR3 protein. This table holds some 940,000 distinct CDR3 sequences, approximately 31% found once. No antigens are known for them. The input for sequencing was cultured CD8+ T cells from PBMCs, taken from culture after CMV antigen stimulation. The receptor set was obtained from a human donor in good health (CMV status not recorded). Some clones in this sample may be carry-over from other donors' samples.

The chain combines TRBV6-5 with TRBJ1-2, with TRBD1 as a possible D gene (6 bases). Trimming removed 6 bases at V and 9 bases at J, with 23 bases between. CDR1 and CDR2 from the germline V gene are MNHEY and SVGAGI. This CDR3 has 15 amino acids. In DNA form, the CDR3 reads TGTGCCAGCAGGCTACCGGGTGAGGGGACAAAGAGCTACACCTTC. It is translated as CASRLPGEGTKSYTF.

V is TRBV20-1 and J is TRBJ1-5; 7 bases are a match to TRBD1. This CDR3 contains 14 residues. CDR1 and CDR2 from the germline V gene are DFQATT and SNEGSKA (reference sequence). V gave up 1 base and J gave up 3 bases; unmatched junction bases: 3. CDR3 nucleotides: TGCAGTGCTAGAGGAGGACAGGTCAATCAGCCCCAGCATTTT. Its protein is CSARGGQVNQPQHF.

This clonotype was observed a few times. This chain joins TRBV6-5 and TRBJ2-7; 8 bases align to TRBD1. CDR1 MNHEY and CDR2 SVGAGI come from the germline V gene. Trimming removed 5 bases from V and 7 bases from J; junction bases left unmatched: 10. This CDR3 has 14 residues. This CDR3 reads CASSITGTGGEQYF. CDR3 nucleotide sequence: TGTGCCAGCAGTATCACCGGGACAGGCGGTGAGCAGTACTTC.

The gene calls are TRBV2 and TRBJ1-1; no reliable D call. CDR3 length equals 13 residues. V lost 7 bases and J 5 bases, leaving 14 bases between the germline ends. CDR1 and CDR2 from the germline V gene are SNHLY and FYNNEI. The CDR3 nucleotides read TGTGCCAGCACCGGCGGGGTGGGTACTGAAGCTTTCTTT. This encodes CASTGGVGTEAFF.

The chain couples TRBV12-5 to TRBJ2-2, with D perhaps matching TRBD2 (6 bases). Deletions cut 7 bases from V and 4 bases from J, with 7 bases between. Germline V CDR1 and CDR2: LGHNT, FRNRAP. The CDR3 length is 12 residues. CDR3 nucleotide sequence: TGTGCTAGTGACGGGAGCACCGGGGAGCTGTTTTTT. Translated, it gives CASDGSTGELFF.

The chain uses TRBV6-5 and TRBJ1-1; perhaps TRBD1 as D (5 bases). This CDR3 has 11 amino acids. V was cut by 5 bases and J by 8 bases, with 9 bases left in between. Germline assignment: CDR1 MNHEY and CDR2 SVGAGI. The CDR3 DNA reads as TGTGCCAGCAGTGATAGACAGGAAGCTTTCTTT. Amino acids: CASSDRQEAFF.

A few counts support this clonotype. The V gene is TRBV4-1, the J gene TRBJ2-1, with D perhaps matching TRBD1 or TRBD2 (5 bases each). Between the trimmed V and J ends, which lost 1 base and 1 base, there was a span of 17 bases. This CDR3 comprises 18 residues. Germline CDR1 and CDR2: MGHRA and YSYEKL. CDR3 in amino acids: CASSQVPPGAYSYNEQFF. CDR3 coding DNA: TGCGCCAGCAGCCAAGTCCCCCCCGGGGCCTATTCCTACAATGAGCAGTTCTTC.

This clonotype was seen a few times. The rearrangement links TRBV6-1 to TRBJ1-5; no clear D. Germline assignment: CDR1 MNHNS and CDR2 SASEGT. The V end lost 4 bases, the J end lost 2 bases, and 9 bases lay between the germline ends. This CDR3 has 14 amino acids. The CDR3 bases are TGTGCCAGCAGTGGAATCGGGGGCAATCAGCCCCAGCATTTT. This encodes CASSGIGGNQPQHF.

This CDR3 reads CSVEEQGSHTGELFF. In DNA form, the CDR3 reads TGCAGCGTTGAAGAGCAAGGTAGTCACACCGGGGAGCTGTTTTTT. V gene TRBV29-1 combines with J gene TRBJ2-2; D unclear. V shed 0 bases and J shed 3 bases, with 11 bases lying between them. The CDR3 is made up of 15 amino acids. From germline, CDR1 is SQVTM and CDR2 ANQGSEA.